This T cell receptor (beta chain) was observed in a study of blood T cell repertoires in COVID-19. The age range of participants was about 18 to 95 years, with residence in under 30 US areas. Here immunoSEQ multiplex PCR was the method, and the copy in TCRdb shows in-frame clones only, minus some. Of around 330,000 clones listed, 89% were seen once; the top ten hold about 5%. The CDR3 has 15 amino acids. V gave up 4 bases and J gave up 2 bases; unmatched junction bases: 6. In germline, CDR1 is KGHSH, CDR2 LQKENI. Sequenced sample: PBMCs or T cells enriched from blood (not recorded which). This chain connects TRBV18 to TRBJ2-3, with 7 positions matching TRBD1. This clonotype was sampled from a man in his 60s who had recovered from COVID-19. The CDR3: CASSQDRELTDTQYF. The CDR3 DNA sequence: TGTGCCAGCTCACAAGACAGGGAACTCACAGATACGCAGTATTTT.